Only a few counts were recorded for the clone carrying this TCR beta chain. Its antigen is undetermined. Germline loops: CDR1 MDHEN, CDR2 SYDVKM. This CDR3 contains 12 residues. J lost 7 bases, V lost 7 bases, and 1 base had no gene match. Stable disease denoted Graves' hyperthyroidism without ophthalmopathy progression within 18 months. With a duration under 2 months, the hyperthyroidism was newly diagnosed in patients aged 18 to 65. The sample comes from a study of T cells in Graves' hyperthyroidism and ophthalmopathy. Findings and caveats of the study: Patients with ophthalmopathy were separated from those with stable hyperthyroidism by a 13 V-J model. Researchers found most expanded thyroid clonotypes above 0.001 in blood as well.

The TCR beta CDR3 regions underwent amplification using RNA transcripts as the source. A set of HTBI primers served as the primers for a first-round RT-PCR of the TCR CDR3. TCRdb re-called the multiplex PCR reads with MiXCR, one entry per CDR3 protein. The table has approximately 420,000 distinct CDR3 sequences, about 15% seen once; the top ten hold approximately 29%. The source of this sequence is a woman in her 30s with Graves' hyperthyroidism. Sequences were obtained from blood. The gene calls are TRBV28 and TRBJ2-7; 13 bases map to TRBD2. Here the CDR3 DNA reads TGTGCCAGCAAACTAGCGGGAGGGGAGCAGTACTTC. As protein: CASKLAGGEQYF.